A single sample is the source of the 26 T cell receptor beta chains below, sequenced in a study of T cells in localized non-small cell lung cancer. The table came from immunoSEQ multiplex PCR; TCRdb's copy has only in-frame clones and leaves some out. The data hold 30,000 to 40,000 clones, with approximately 87% observed a single time. The sample was peripheral blood, taken before any cancer treatment. These receptors all come from a man aged 40-75 years with stage I lung adenocarcinoma.

The J gene is TRBJ2-5, the V gene TRBV2; D could derive from TRBD1 or TRBD2 (6 bases each). Per germline, CDR1 SNHLY and CDR2 FYNNEI. This CDR3 is 14 amino acids long. The V and J ends lost 8 bases and 5 bases respectively, with 18 bases between them. DNA of the CDR3: TGTGCCAGCGCCCAAGTGGGGGGCGGGGAGACCCAGTACTTC. It codes for CASAQVGGGETQYF.

This chain uses TRBV19 with TRBJ1-1; perhaps TRBD1 as D (6 bases). CDR3 size: 12 residues. CDR1 LNHDA and CDR2 SQIVND come from the germline V gene (reference sequence). With 5 bases removed from V and 5 bases from J, the gap between germline ends came to 9 bases. The CDR3 loop is CASSPGVTEAFF. CDR3 DNA: TGTGCCAGTAGTCCAGGGGTGACTGAAGCTTTCTTT.

The chain is built from TRBV15 and TRBJ2-7; D uncertain. From germline, CDR1 is LNHNV and CDR2 YYDKDF (reference sequence). This CDR3 comprises 12 residues. Trimming stripped 5 bases from V and 1 base from J, with 6 bases between. The DNA of the CDR3 is TGTGCCACCAGCGTAGTTTCCTACGAGCAGTACTTC. Translating gives CATSVVSYEQYF.

V is TRBV11-3 and J is TRBJ2-2; D ambiguous. The CDR3 is 14 residues long. V was clipped by 2 bases and J by 1 base, with 5 bases between them. Germline V gives CDR1 SGHNT, CDR2 YENEEA. The CDR3 loop is CASSLYENTGELFF. CDR3 nucleotides: TGTGCCAGCAGCTTATACGAGAACACCGGGGAGCTGTTTTTT.

J is TRBJ1-2 and V is TRBV5-4, with unresolved D. CDR1 is SGHNT and CDR2 is YYREEE in the germline V gene (reference sequence). This CDR3 is 14 amino acids long. V shed 1 base and J shed 2 bases, with 9 bases lying between them. The CDR3, as DNA: TGTGCCAGCAGCTTGTCCAGGATAAACTATGGCTACACCTTC. This codes for CASSLSRINYGYTF.

The chain joins TRBV7-9 to TRBJ1-1; D remains ambiguous. Germline V gene sequence: CDR1 SEHNR, CDR2 FQNEAQ (reference sequence). The CDR3 has 12 amino acids. Trimming cost V 3 bases and J 6 bases, with 8 bases left between them. Here the CDR3 DNA reads TGTGCCAGCAGCTTGACGGCCCCTGAAGCTTTCTTT. This gives the protein CASSLTAPEAFF. The full variable domain, rest sourced from reference TRBV7-9 and TRBJ1-1, is DTGVSQNPRHKITKRGQNVTFRCDPISEHNRLYWYRQTLGQGPEFLTYFQNEAQLEKSRLLSDRFSAERPKGSFSTLEIQRTEQGDSAMYLCASSLTAPEAFFGQGTRLTVV.

This chain links TRBV19 with TRBJ2-7, with D uncertain. This CDR3 has 13 amino acids. The germline V gene encodes CDR1 LNHDA and CDR2 SQIVND (reference sequence). V was cut by 3 bases and J by 4 bases, with 10 bases left in between. Written as DNA, the CDR3 is TGTGCCAGTAGTATTGTACAAGGTTACGAGCAGTACTTC. It translates to CASSIVQGYEQYF.

The V gene is TRBV15, the J gene TRBJ1-1; TRBD1 might be the D (6 bases). CDR1 LNHNV and CDR2 YYDKDF come from the germline V gene (reference sequence). Trimming took 1 base from V and 0 from J, leaving 12 bases between them. There are 16 residues in the CDR3. The CDR3 protein is CATSRARTAMNTEAFF. CDR3 coding DNA: TGTGCCACCAGCAGAGCTCGGACAGCCATGAACACTGAAGCTTTCTTT.

The genes are TRBV6-1 and TRBJ2-6; D remains unclear. Germline-derived CDR1 and CDR2 are MNHNS and SASEGT. V shed 3 bases and J shed 4 bases, with 4 bases lying between them. The CDR3 runs to 13 residues. CDR3 coding DNA: TGTGCCAGCAGTGAGACAGGGGCCAACGTCCTGACTTTC. It codes for CASSETGANVLTF.

This chain uses TRBV6-6 with TRBJ2-6; D ambiguous. Germline loops: CDR1 MNHNY, CDR2 SVGAGI (reference sequence). CDR3 length equals 13 residues. V was pared by 6 bases and J by 4 bases, with 7 bases between. The CDR3 protein is CASSPPGANVLTF. DNA of the CDR3: TGTGCCAGCAGCCCGCCGGGGGCCAACGTCCTGACTTTC.

In its sample, this clone was seen once. V usage is TRBV30 and J usage is TRBJ2-1; possible D gene TRBD2, 6 bases. V lost 4 bases and J lost 0, with 10 bases in between. This CDR3 has 14 amino acids. The germline V gene has CDR1 GTSNPN and CDR2 SVGIG (reference sequence). The DNA for the CDR3 is TGTGCCTGGAATAGCGGTAGCTCCTACAATGAGCAGTTCTTC. Its translation is CAWNSGSSYNEQFF.

This clone was detected once. The J gene is TRBJ1-2, the V gene TRBV5-6; 8 bases are a match to TRBD1. Losses at the gene ends were 5 bases for V and 5 bases for J; bases not matched to a gene: 11. CDR3 length equals 15 residues. Germline-derived CDR1 and CDR2 are SGHDT and YYEEEE. CDR3 region: CASSYGTGPRYGYTF. DNA for the CDR3: TGTGCCAGCAGTTATGGGACAGGACCTAGGTATGGCTACACCTTC.

The J gene is TRBJ2-3, the V gene TRBV7-2; 11 bases fit TRBD2. Germline V gives CDR1 SGHTA, CDR2 FQGNSA. The junction had 12 bases not matched to a gene; V was cut back by 5 bases and J by 2 bases. This CDR3 region has 18 residues. The CDR3 loop reads CASSASILAGGLTDTQYF. In DNA form, the CDR3 reads TGTGCCAGCAGCGCCAGTATCCTAGCGGGGGGCCTCACAGATACGCAGTATTTT.

The chain recombines TRBV9 with TRBJ2-4; 7 nucleotides match TRBD1. Germline V gene lookup returns CDR1 SGDLS and CDR2 YYNGEE. CDR3 length: 15 residues. V lost 3 bases and J lost 4; bases outside the gene matches: 7. The CDR3: CASSGPHRGKNIQYF. The CDR3 DNA is TGTGCCAGCAGCGGACCTCACAGGGGTAAAAACATTCAGTACTTC.

This clone has a single count. This sequence joins TRBV2 and TRBJ2-2; 7 nucleotides align to TRBD1. This CDR3 is 14 amino acids long. Germline V gives CDR1 SNHLY, CDR2 FYNNEI. V trimming: 6 bases; J trimming: 5 bases; junction bases outside the gene matches: 6. The CDR3 sequence is CASSLIQGTGELFF. As DNA, the CDR3 is TGTGCCAGCAGCCTTATACAGGGGACCGGGGAGCTGTTTTTT.

The gene calls are TRBV6-1 and TRBJ1-1; the D is unclear. The CDR3 has 13 amino acids. The V gene's germline CDR1 is MNHNS and CDR2 SASEGT. The ends were cut back, 0 bases at V and 10 bases at J, with 12 bases in the middle. CDR3 sequence (DNA): TGTGCCAGCAGTGAAGCTAAAGGGCCTGCAGCTTTCTTT. Protein product: CASSEAKGPAAFF.

This chain joins TRBV11-2 and TRBJ2-7; 11 bases match TRBD2. The V gene's germline CDR1 is SGHAT and CDR2 FQNNGV. The length of the CDR3 is 18 residues. V lost 2 bases and J lost 1; bases outside the gene matches: 10. The CDR3 DNA reads TGTGCCAGCAGCTTAACCTCCTCGGGACTAGCGGCATCCTACGAGCAGTACTTC. It yields the protein CASSLTSSGLAASYEQYF.

The gene calls are TRBV29-1 and TRBJ1-2; D uncertain. Trimming cost V 5 bases and J 3 bases, with 7 bases left between them. CDR3 length equals 11 residues. In germline, CDR1 is SQVTM, CDR2 ANQGSEA. The DNA of the CDR3 is TGCAGCGTTACGGACTACTATGGCTACACCTTC. It specifies CSVTDYYGYTF.

The V gene is TRBV19, the J gene TRBJ1-4; D is uncertain. Germline CDR1 LNHDA, CDR2 SQIVND (reference sequence). Trimming stripped 7 bases from V and 8 bases from J, with 17 bases between. This CDR3 is built from 14 residues. Here the CDR3 reads CASIGSVENEKLFF. DNA of the CDR3: TGTGCCAGTATTGGTTCGGTGGAAAACGAAAAACTGTTTTTT.

CDR3 coding DNA: TGTGCCAGCAGCCAAGGGGGGGAGGAGACCCAGTACTTC. Its translation: CASSQGGEETQYF. The V gene is TRBV11-2, the J gene TRBJ2-5, with TRBD2 as a possible D gene (7 bases). Trimming shortened V by 5 bases and J by 5 bases, and 12 bases separated the two germline ends. CDR1 is SGHAT and CDR2 is FQNNGV in the germline V gene. The CDR3 consists of 13 residues.

The chain recombines TRBV7-9 with TRBJ1-4, with D hard to call. V was pared by 5 bases and J by 13 bases, with 8 bases between. Germline CDR1 is SEHNR and CDR2 is FQNEAQ (reference sequence). CDR3 length: 10 amino acids. In nucleotides, the CDR3 is TGTGCCAGCAGCCCTCCGGGACTGTTTTTT. As protein: CASSPPGLFF.

The chain links TRBV12-5 to TRBJ1-3; no clear D gene. The CDR3 spans 13 residues. The V and J ends lost 2 bases and 2 bases respectively, with 4 bases between them. Per the germline V gene, CDR1 is LGHNT and CDR2 is FRNRAP. The CDR3 spells CASGLKAGNTIYF. CDR3 bases: TGTGCTAGTGGTTTGAAAGCTGGAAACACCATATATTTT.

The chain employs TRBV30 and TRBJ1-1; D is undetermined. Trimming left V 4 bases short and J 5 bases short, with 8 bases between. This CDR3 is built from 11 residues. CDR1 and CDR2 (germline): GTSNPN, SVGIG (reference sequence). The CDR3 is CAWIRGTEAFF. CDR3 DNA sequence: TGTGCCTGGATTCGAGGGACTGAAGCTTTCTTT.

J is TRBJ1-1 and V is TRBV19; no reliable D call. The germline V and J ends were trimmed by 0 bases and 1 base, with 6 bases remaining between them. The CDR3 covers 14 residues. Germline assignment: CDR1 LNHDA and CDR2 SQIVND (reference sequence). The CDR3 reads CASSIDRGNTEAFF. The DNA of the CDR3 is TGTGCCAGTAGTATAGACCGGGGGAACACTGAAGCTTTCTTT.

The chain carries TRBV5-1 and TRBJ2-2, with TRBD2 as a possible D gene (5 bases). V gave up 4 bases and J gave up 0 bases, with 25 bases separating them. This CDR3 is 20 amino acids long. The germline V gene has CDR1 SGHRS and CDR2 YFSETQ. CDR3 in DNA: TGCGCCAGCAGCCCAGGCATTTTAGACGGGATTACGGCGAACACCGGGGAGCTGTTTTTT. The encoded protein is CASSPGILDGITANTGELFF.

The V and J genes are TRBV14 and TRBJ2-7; tentative D call: TRBD2 (5 bases). In germline, CDR1 is SGHDN, CDR2 FVKESK. This CDR3 contains 12 residues. Trimming shortened V by 4 bases and J by 4 bases, and 8 bases separated the two germline ends. This CDR3 reads CASSRSGYEQYF. The CDR3 DNA follows: TGTGCCAGCAGCCGGAGCGGATACGAGCAGTACTTC.